These T cell receptor beta chains were read from a single sample in a study of T cell repertoires in cytomegalovirus infection. TCRdb re-derived calls from the reads in MiXCR, one entry per CDR3 protein. The sample includes about 890,000 distinct CDR3 sequences, roughly 30% of them seen just once. No cognate antigen is known for these TCRs. The material was cultured CD8+ T cells from PBMCs, obtained from culture after CMV antigen stimulation. The receptors stem from a human donor in good health (CMV status not recorded). Some clones in this sample may be carry-over from other donors' samples. Each CDR3 is given with its conserved first and last residue. Fields, in order: D gene, J gene, clone size, CDR3 length, V gene, CDR3 protein, CDR3 DNA. The D gene is left open where the match is weak. Size is omitted from some rows. Given values are once, few, many or a class for expanded clones.

>NA|TRBJ1-4|NA|17|TRBV11-3
CASSLPHDNTTNEKLFF
TGTGCCAGCAGCTTACCCCACGACAACACAACTAATGAAAAACTGTTTTTT
>NA|TRBJ2-3|many|15|TRBV7-2
CASSFWGQPTDTQYF
TGTGCCAGCAGCTTTTGGGGCCAGCCCACAGATACGCAGTATTTT
>NA|TRBJ1-5|NA|14|TRBV19
CASSIVPGAEPQHF
TGTGCCAGTAGTATAGTCCCGGGGGCTGAGCCCCAGCATTTT
>NA|TRBJ1-2|once|14|TRBV6-8
CASSTWEGELGYTF
TGTGCCAGCAGTACCTGGGAGGGGGAATTGGGCTACACCTTC
>NA|TRBJ1-6|many|16|TRBV9
CASSPYLTDVGSPLHF
TGTGCCAGCAGCCCCTACCTGACGGACGTAGGATCACCCCTCCACTTT
>TRBD1|TRBJ2-7|NA|17|TRBV10-3
CAISESLPGTGLYEQYF
TGTGCCATCAGTGAGTCTCTTCCCGGGACAGGGCTCTACGAGCAGTACTTC
>NA|TRBJ2-5|few|14|TRBV6-1
CASSSGLGRETQYF
TGTGCCAGCAGTTCAGGTCTAGGGAGAGAGACCCAGTACTTC
>NA|TRBJ1-2|NA|13|TRBV2
CASTVTGSSGYTF
TGTGCCAGCACCGTGACAGGATCCAGTGGCTACACCTTC
>NA|TRBJ1-3|few|16|TRBV28
CASRPGLPSSGNTIYF
TGTGCCAGCAGGCCCGGGCTACCAAGCTCTGGAAACACCATATATTTT
>TRBD2|TRBJ2-2|many|17|TRBV7-2
CASSRGLAGLNTGELFF
TGTGCCAGCAGCAGGGGACTAGCGGGCCTTAACACCGGGGAGCTGTTTTTT
>NA|TRBJ2-7|NA|13|TRBV27
CASTSLGSYEQYF
TGTGCCAGCACCTCCCTGGGGTCCTACGAGCAGTACTTC
>NA|TRBJ2-5|few|17|TRBV2
CASRGSRVPVAKETQYF
TGTGCCAGCAGGGGGAGCCGAGTTCCGGTGGCGAAAGAGACCCAGTACTTC
>NA|TRBJ2-1|few|13|TRBV7-9
CASSLRTVDEQFF
TGTGCCAGCAGCTTAAGGACGGTGGATGAGCAGTTCTTC
>NA|TRBJ2-2|NA|16|TRBV24-1
CATSDGRNGNTGELFF
TGTGCCACCAGTGATGGTCGAAATGGTAACACCGGGGAGCTGTTTTTT
>NA|TRBJ1-2|NA|11|TRBV6-5
CASRTQDGYTF
TGTGCCAGCAGAACTCAGGATGGCTACACCTTC
>TRBD2|TRBJ2-2|few|16|TRBV5-1
CASSRPGGINTGELFF
TGCGCCAGCAGCCGGCCGGGGGGGATTAACACCGGGGAGCTGTTTTTT
>TRBD1|TRBJ1-2|few|14|TRBV9
CASSVGQGSYGYTF
TGTGCCAGCAGCGTAGGACAGGGGTCCTATGGCTACACCTTC
>NA|TRBJ2-1|NA|16|TRBV11-2
CASSSRGGRGIYEQFF
TGTGCCAGCAGCTCAAGGGGGGGAAGGGGGATCTATGAGCAGTTCTTC
>NA|TRBJ1-2|NA|12|TRBV6-1
CASRGSSYGYTF
TGTGCCAGCAGGGGCTCCAGCTATGGCTACACCTTC
>TRBD1|TRBJ2-7|few|16|TRBV25-1
CASSPTLRDSYYEQYF
TGTGCCAGCAGTCCAACCCTCCGGGACAGTTATTACGAGCAGTACTTC
>TRBD2|TRBJ2-2|NA|17|TRBV27
CASTRTSGGPNTGELFF
TGTGCCAGCACCAGGACTAGCGGGGGCCCGAACACCGGGGAGCTGTTTTTT
>TRBD1|TRBJ1-1|NA|18|TRBV7-7
CASSWGGRYRGLDTEAFF
TGTGCTAGCAGCTGGGGGGGACGGTACAGGGGGCTGGACACTGAAGCTTTCTTT
>TRBD2|TRBJ2-2|many|15|TRBV7-8
CASSSPGGDTGELFF
TGTGCCAGCAGCAGTCCCGGGGGGGACACCGGGGAGCTGTTTTTT
>NA|TRBJ1-2|few|15|TRBV7-6
CASSLEDLTNYGYTF
TGTGCCAGCAGCTTAGAGGACCTTACTAACTATGGCTACACCTTC
>NA|TRBJ1-5|NA|15|TRBV4-1
CASSQGAYSNQPQHF
TGCGCCAGCAGCCAAGGGGCATATAGCAATCAGCCCCAGCATTTT
>TRBD1|TRBJ1-5|NA|15|TRBV7-6
CASSGPGQGLQPQHF
TGTGCCAGCAGCGGCCCGGGACAGGGCTTGCAGCCCCAGCATTTT
>TRBD2|TRBJ2-1|NA|18|TRBV29-1
CSVEGLAGGKGSYNEQFF
TGCAGCGTTGAAGGACTAGCGGGGGGGAAAGGGTCCTACAATGAGCAGTTCTTC
>TRBD1|TRBJ1-3|NA|16|TRBV7-4
CASSSGTGAVGNTIYF
TGTGCCAGCAGCTCGGGCACAGGGGCAGTTGGAAACACCATATATTTT
>NA|TRBJ2-2|NA|15|TRBV4-3
CASSPSLGSTGELFF
TGCGCCAGCAGCCCCTCCTTAGGGAGCACCGGGGAGCTGTTTTTT
>NA|TRBJ2-5|few|12|TRBV28
CASSFEDETQYF
TGTGCCAGCAGTTTTGAGGACGAGACCCAGTACTTC
>NA|TRBJ2-1|NA|15|TRBV9
CASSLQGTNYNEQFF
TGTGCCAGCAGCTTACAGGGGACTAACTACAATGAGCAGTTCTTC
>NA|TRBJ2-1|NA|11|TRBV6-2/TRBV6-3
CASISDDEQFF
TGTGCCAGCATCTCCGACGATGAGCAGTTCTTC
>NA|TRBJ2-1|NA|13|TRBV6-8
CASSYSSQNEQFF
TGTGCCAGCAGTTACTCGAGCCAAAATGAGCAGTTCTTC
>TRBD1|TRBJ2-5|NA|16|TRBV4-1
CASSQDPAGGGETQYF
TGTGCCAGCAGCCAAGATCCGGCAGGGGGCGGAGAGACCCAGTACTTC
>NA|TRBJ2-7|few|15|TRBV4-1
CASSRQTRGGHEQYF
TGCGCCAGCAGCCGGCAGACTAGGGGGGGCCACGAGCAGTACTTC
>NA|TRBJ1-2|few|10|TRBV20-1
CSTPSFGYTF
TGCAGTACCCCTAGCTTCGGCTACACCTTC
>NA|TRBJ2-1|many|14|TRBV7-8
CASSLLQAYNEQFF
TGTGCCAGCAGCTTATTACAAGCCTACAATGAGCAGTTCTTC
>NA|TRBJ2-4|many|15|TRBV7-6
CASSLAGAAKNIQYF
TGTGCCAGCAGCTTAGCAGGGGCGGCCAAAAACATTCAGTACTTC
>NA|TRBJ2-7|NA|14|TRBV12-3/TRBV12-4
CASSYGVPSYEQYF
TGTGCCAGCAGTTATGGGGTTCCCTCCTACGAGCAGTACTTC